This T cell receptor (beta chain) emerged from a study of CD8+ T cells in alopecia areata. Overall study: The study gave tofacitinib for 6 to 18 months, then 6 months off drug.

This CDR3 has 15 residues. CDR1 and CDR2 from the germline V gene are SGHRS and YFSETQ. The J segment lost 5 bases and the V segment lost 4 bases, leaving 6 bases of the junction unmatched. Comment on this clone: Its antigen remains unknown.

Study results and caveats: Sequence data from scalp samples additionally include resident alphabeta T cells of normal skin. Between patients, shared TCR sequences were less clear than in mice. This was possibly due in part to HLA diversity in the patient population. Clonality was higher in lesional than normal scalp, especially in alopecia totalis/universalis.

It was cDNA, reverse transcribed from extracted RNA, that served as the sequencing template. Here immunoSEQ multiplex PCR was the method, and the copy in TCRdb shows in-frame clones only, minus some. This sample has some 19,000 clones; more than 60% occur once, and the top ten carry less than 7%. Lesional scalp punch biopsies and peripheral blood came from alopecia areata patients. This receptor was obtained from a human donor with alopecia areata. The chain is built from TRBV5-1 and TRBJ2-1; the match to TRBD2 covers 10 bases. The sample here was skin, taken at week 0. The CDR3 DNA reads TGCGCCAGCAGCGACGGACTAGCGGCCAACAATGAGCAGTTCTTC. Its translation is CASSDGLAANNEQFF.